The text below deals with one TCR beta chain. The antigen this receptor binds is unknown. The input lacks base qualities; no much larger clone sits a single base away. The CDR3 runs 17 amino acids, cysteine and phenylalanine included. Only the CDR3 portion is preserved as DNA: 51 bases, with reading frame beginning at the first base. V is cut by 1 base and J by 7 bases, and the space between the germline ends is 20 bases. The germline V gene yields LGHNA for CDR1 and YNFKEQ for CDR2. TCRbeta CDR3 regions were amplified from genomic DNA using the immunoSEQ Assay, a bias-controlled multiplex PCR. The source study handled its data this way. The number of nucleated cells in each sample was estimated by amplification of reference gene primers within the assay. To quantify the absolute abundance of each unique TCRbeta CDR3 rearrangement, sequence reads were collapsed and filtered. Productive Simpson clonality was computed per sample as the square root of Simpson's diversity index over productive rearrangements. Entries here come from immuneACCESS through TCRdb and include only in-frame sequences with V and J called. Some clones fail to appear in such tables; in the studies checked, an unresolved V gene covers under half of the shortfall, and the cause of the remainder is unknown. The DNA was the basis for D and trimming; V, J and clone size are from that table. The sample table records about 260,000 clones; 85% of these occur just once. The biggest ten clones account for less than 15% of the sample.

The record originates from a study of blood T cell repertoires in COVID-19 (dated by TCRdb to between 2020 and 2021). Study-wide context: Collaborator samples came from the United States, Italy and Spain and covered acute and convalescent phases of COVID-19. The dataset comprised deeply sampled blood TCRbeta repertoires from subjects exposed to, actively infected with, or recovered from COVID-19. Nearly every sample came with metadata listing a de-identified subject ID, COVID-19 status, age in years and sex. Where HLA class I and class II types were available, the types were taken from metadata supplied by the sample provider, not from assay-based typing. The repertoires were released in a freely available public database intended as a resource for research on the immune response to SARS-CoV-2. The prospective study material was composed of cDNA or gDNA derived from T cells, B-cell-depleted T cells, or PBMCs. Samples came from the ongoing ImmuneRACE study (first 160 participants) plus 1,254 subjects from 6 global collaborators. Overall study results and their limits: The amount of clinical and demographic metadata varied by source and participant and was provided uncurated.

Whole blood was collected in K2EDTA tubes by collaborating institutions according to the institutions' own protocols. For TCRbeta analysis, collaborator samples were shipped as frozen whole blood, as isolated PBMCs, or as DNA extracted from either sample type. Material for sequencing was peripheral blood. The rearranged chain carries TRBV4-2 and TRBJ2-1; 6 matching bases give a weak D call of TRBD2. This receptor was taken from a human donor in a cohort sampled during active COVID-19. The encoded CDR3 is CASSQARDRAGWNEQFF. The nucleotide sequence reads TGTGCCAGCAGCCAAGCGCGGGATCGGGCGGGTTGGAATGAGCAGTTCTTC.